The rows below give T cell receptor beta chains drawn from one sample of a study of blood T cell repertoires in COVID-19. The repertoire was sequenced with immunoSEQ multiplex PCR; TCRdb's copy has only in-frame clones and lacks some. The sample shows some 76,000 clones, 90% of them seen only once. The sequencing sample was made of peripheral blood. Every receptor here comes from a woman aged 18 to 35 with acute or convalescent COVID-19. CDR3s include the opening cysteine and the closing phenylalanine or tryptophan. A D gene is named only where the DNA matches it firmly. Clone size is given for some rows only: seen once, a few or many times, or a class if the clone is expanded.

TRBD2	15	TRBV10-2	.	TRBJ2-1	CASSTAGGLYNEQFF	TGCGCCAGCAGTACCGCGGGGGGGCTATACAATGAGCAGTTCTTC
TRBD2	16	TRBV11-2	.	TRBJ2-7	CASSFTGTSVLGEQYF	TGTGCCAGCAGCTTTACCGGGACTAGCGTCCTTGGGGAGCAGTACTTC
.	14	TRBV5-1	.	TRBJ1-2	CASSFGHPKDGYTF	TGCGCCAGCAGCTTCGGACACCCAAAGGACGGCTACACCTTC
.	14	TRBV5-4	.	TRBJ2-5	CASSLLAQGETQYF	TGTGCCAGCAGCTTGCTGGCCCAGGGGGAGACCCAGTACTTC
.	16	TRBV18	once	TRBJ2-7	CASSPDTGTVSYEQYF	TGTGCCAGCTCACCTGATACAGGGACGGTGTCCTACGAGCAGTACTTC
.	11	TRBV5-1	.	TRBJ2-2	CASSAAGELFF	TGCGCCAGCAGCGCGGCCGGGGAGCTGTTTTTT
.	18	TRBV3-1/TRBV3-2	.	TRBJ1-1	CASSQAGVGGRLNTEAFF	TGTGCCAGCAGCCAAGCCGGGGTGGGCGGGCGCTTGAACACTGAAGCTTTCTTT
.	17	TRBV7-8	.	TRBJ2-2	CASSSGWEYDNTGELFF	TGTGCCAGCAGCTCCGGCTGGGAGTACGATAACACCGGGGAGCTGTTTTTT
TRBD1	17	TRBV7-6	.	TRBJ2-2	CASSSKDRGSFTGELFF	TGTGCCAGCAGCTCTAAAGACAGGGGAAGTTTCACCGGGGAGCTGTTTTTT
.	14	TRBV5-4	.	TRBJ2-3	CASSLGTSTDTQYF	TGTGCCAGCAGCTTGGGTACTAGCACAGATACGCAGTATTTT
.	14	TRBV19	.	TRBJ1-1	CASSIGGRNTEAFF	TGTGCCAGTAGTATAGGAGGGAGGAACACTGAAGCTTTCTTT
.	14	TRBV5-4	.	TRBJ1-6	CASSSTKPNSPLHF	TGTGCCAGCAGCTCCACCAAGCCCAATTCACCCCTCCACTTT
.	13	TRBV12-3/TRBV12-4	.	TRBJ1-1	CASSLKGSPEAFF	TGTGCCAGCAGTTTAAAGGGGTCGCCTGAAGCTTTCTTT
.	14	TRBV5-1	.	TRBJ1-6	CASSLGTDHSPLHF	TGCGCCAGCAGCTTGGGGACAGACCATTCACCCCTCCACTTT
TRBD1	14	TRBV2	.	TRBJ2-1	CASRRDRQGSEQFF	TGTGCCAGCAGGAGAGATCGACAGGGCAGCGAGCAGTTCTTC
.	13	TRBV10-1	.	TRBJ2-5	CASSETGKRTQYF	TGCGCCAGCAGTGAGACAGGGAAGCGGACCCAGTACTTC
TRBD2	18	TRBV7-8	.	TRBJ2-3	CASSLGLAGGSSTDTQYF	TGTGCCAGCAGCTTAGGTCTAGCGGGAGGGTCTAGCACAGATACGCAGTATTTT
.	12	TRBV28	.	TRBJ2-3	CASRSGTDTQYF	TGTGCCAGCAGAAGCGGCACAGATACGCAGTATTTT
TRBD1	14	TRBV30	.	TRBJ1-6	CAWSAGTGDSPLHF	TGTGCCTGGAGTGCCGGGACAGGGGATTCACCCCTCCACTTT
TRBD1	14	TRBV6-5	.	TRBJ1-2	CARDADRFRGGYTF	TGTGCCAGAGATGCGGACAGGTTTCGTGGTGGCTACACCTTC
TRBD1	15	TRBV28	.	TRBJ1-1	CASTLKATGGTEAFF	TGTGCCAGCACTCTAAAGGCGACAGGGGGCACTGAAGCTTTCTTT
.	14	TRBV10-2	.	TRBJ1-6	CASSEPGGNSPLHF	TGCGCCAGCAGTGAGCCCGGTGGTAATTCACCCCTCCACTTT
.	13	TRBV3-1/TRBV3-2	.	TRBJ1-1	CASSQARSSEAFF	TGTGCCAGCAGCCAGGCCAGGTCTTCTGAAGCTTTCTTT
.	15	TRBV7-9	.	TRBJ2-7	CASSTTGTGPYEQYF	TGTGCCAGCAGCACAACCGGGACTGGGCCCTACGAGCAGTACTTC
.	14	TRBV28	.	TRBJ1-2	CASSFSGESYGYTF	TGTGCCAGCAGTTTTTCGGGGGAGAGTTATGGCTACACCTTC
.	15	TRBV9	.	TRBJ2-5	CASSVGGRPGGTQYF	TGTGCCAGCAGCGTCGGGGGGCGCCCCGGAGGGACCCAGTACTTC
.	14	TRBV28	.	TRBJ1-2	CASRERRGTMGYTF	TGTGCCAGCAGGGAAAGACGCGGCACTATGGGCTACACCTTC
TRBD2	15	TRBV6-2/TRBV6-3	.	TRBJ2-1	CASSYGTSGNNEQFF	TGTGCCAGCAGTTACGGGACTAGCGGGAATAATGAGCAGTTCTTC
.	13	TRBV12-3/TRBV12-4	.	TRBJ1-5	CASSYNYNQPQHF	TGTGCCAGCAGTTATAATTACAATCAGCCCCAGCATTTT
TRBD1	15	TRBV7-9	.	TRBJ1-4	CASSPTGGSPEKLFF	TGTGCCAGCAGCCCGACAGGGGGCAGCCCTGAAAAACTGTTTTTT
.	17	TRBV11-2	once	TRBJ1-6	CASSPGRRVSYNSPLHF	TGTGCCAGCAGCCCGGGACGGAGGGTTTCCTATAATTCACCCCTCCACTTT
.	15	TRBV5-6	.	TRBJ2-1	CASRDGTHSYNEQFF	TGTGCCAGCAGGGACGGGACACACTCCTACAATGAGCAGTTCTTC
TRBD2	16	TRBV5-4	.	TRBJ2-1	CASSLERGGPGNEQFF	TGTGCCAGCAGCCTGGAGCGGGGAGGGCCAGGGAATGAGCAGTTCTTC
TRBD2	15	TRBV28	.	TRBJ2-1	CASSSERGGLDEQFF	TGTGCCAGCAGTTCCGAGCGGGGGGGCCTTGATGAGCAGTTCTTC
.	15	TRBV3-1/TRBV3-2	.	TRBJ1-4	CASSQVTGSLEKLFF	TGTGCCAGCAGCCAAGTAACAGGGTCTCTTGAAAAACTGTTTTTT
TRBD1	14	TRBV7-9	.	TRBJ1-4	CASSTGTDSGKLFF	TGTGCCAGCAGCACTGGGACAGATTCTGGAAAACTGTTTTTT
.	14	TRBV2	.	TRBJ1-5	CARTVSRGYQPQHF	TGTGCCAGAACAGTCAGCAGGGGTTATCAGCCCCAGCATTTT
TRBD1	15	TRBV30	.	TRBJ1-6	CAWSVRQGSNSPLHF	TGTGCCTGGAGTGTTCGACAGGGGAGTAATTCACCCCTCCACTTT
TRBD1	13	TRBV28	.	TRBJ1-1	CASSLAGGTEAFF	TGTGCCAGCAGTTTAGCAGGGGGTACTGAAGCTTTCTTT
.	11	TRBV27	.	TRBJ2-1	CASSFLNEQFF	TGTGCCAGCAGTTTTCTGAATGAGCAGTTCTTC
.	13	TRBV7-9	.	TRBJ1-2	CASSPEGNYGYTF	TGTGCCAGCAGCCCTGAGGGTAACTATGGCTACACCTTC
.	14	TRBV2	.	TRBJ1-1	CASSYARGATEAFF	TGTGCCAGCAGTTATGCCCGGGGGGCTACTGAAGCTTTCTTT
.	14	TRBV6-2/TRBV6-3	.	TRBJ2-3	CASSYSSDRDTQYF	TGTGCCAGCAGTTACTCGTCCGACAGAGATACGCAGTATTTT
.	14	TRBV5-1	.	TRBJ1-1	CASRASGMASEAFF	TGCGCCAGCAGGGCCTCGGGGATGGCGAGTGAAGCTTTCTTT
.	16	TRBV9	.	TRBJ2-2	CASSVATGANTGELFF	TGTGCCAGCAGCGTAGCTACGGGGGCGAACACCGGGGAGCTGTTTTTT
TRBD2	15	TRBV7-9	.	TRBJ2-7	CASSNTLAGAYEQYF	TGTGCCAGCAGCAATACACTAGCGGGGGCCTACGAGCAGTACTTC
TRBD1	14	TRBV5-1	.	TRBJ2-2	CASSSQGDTGELFF	TGCGCCAGCAGCTCACAGGGGGACACCGGGGAGCTGTTTTTT
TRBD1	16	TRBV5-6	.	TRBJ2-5	CASSPPRTGNEETQYF	TGTGCCAGCAGCCCCCCGCGGACAGGGAATGAAGAGACCCAGTACTTC
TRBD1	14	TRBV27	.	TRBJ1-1	CASSRTGGYTEAFF	TGTGCCAGCAGTAGGACAGGGGGATACACTGAAGCTTTCTTT